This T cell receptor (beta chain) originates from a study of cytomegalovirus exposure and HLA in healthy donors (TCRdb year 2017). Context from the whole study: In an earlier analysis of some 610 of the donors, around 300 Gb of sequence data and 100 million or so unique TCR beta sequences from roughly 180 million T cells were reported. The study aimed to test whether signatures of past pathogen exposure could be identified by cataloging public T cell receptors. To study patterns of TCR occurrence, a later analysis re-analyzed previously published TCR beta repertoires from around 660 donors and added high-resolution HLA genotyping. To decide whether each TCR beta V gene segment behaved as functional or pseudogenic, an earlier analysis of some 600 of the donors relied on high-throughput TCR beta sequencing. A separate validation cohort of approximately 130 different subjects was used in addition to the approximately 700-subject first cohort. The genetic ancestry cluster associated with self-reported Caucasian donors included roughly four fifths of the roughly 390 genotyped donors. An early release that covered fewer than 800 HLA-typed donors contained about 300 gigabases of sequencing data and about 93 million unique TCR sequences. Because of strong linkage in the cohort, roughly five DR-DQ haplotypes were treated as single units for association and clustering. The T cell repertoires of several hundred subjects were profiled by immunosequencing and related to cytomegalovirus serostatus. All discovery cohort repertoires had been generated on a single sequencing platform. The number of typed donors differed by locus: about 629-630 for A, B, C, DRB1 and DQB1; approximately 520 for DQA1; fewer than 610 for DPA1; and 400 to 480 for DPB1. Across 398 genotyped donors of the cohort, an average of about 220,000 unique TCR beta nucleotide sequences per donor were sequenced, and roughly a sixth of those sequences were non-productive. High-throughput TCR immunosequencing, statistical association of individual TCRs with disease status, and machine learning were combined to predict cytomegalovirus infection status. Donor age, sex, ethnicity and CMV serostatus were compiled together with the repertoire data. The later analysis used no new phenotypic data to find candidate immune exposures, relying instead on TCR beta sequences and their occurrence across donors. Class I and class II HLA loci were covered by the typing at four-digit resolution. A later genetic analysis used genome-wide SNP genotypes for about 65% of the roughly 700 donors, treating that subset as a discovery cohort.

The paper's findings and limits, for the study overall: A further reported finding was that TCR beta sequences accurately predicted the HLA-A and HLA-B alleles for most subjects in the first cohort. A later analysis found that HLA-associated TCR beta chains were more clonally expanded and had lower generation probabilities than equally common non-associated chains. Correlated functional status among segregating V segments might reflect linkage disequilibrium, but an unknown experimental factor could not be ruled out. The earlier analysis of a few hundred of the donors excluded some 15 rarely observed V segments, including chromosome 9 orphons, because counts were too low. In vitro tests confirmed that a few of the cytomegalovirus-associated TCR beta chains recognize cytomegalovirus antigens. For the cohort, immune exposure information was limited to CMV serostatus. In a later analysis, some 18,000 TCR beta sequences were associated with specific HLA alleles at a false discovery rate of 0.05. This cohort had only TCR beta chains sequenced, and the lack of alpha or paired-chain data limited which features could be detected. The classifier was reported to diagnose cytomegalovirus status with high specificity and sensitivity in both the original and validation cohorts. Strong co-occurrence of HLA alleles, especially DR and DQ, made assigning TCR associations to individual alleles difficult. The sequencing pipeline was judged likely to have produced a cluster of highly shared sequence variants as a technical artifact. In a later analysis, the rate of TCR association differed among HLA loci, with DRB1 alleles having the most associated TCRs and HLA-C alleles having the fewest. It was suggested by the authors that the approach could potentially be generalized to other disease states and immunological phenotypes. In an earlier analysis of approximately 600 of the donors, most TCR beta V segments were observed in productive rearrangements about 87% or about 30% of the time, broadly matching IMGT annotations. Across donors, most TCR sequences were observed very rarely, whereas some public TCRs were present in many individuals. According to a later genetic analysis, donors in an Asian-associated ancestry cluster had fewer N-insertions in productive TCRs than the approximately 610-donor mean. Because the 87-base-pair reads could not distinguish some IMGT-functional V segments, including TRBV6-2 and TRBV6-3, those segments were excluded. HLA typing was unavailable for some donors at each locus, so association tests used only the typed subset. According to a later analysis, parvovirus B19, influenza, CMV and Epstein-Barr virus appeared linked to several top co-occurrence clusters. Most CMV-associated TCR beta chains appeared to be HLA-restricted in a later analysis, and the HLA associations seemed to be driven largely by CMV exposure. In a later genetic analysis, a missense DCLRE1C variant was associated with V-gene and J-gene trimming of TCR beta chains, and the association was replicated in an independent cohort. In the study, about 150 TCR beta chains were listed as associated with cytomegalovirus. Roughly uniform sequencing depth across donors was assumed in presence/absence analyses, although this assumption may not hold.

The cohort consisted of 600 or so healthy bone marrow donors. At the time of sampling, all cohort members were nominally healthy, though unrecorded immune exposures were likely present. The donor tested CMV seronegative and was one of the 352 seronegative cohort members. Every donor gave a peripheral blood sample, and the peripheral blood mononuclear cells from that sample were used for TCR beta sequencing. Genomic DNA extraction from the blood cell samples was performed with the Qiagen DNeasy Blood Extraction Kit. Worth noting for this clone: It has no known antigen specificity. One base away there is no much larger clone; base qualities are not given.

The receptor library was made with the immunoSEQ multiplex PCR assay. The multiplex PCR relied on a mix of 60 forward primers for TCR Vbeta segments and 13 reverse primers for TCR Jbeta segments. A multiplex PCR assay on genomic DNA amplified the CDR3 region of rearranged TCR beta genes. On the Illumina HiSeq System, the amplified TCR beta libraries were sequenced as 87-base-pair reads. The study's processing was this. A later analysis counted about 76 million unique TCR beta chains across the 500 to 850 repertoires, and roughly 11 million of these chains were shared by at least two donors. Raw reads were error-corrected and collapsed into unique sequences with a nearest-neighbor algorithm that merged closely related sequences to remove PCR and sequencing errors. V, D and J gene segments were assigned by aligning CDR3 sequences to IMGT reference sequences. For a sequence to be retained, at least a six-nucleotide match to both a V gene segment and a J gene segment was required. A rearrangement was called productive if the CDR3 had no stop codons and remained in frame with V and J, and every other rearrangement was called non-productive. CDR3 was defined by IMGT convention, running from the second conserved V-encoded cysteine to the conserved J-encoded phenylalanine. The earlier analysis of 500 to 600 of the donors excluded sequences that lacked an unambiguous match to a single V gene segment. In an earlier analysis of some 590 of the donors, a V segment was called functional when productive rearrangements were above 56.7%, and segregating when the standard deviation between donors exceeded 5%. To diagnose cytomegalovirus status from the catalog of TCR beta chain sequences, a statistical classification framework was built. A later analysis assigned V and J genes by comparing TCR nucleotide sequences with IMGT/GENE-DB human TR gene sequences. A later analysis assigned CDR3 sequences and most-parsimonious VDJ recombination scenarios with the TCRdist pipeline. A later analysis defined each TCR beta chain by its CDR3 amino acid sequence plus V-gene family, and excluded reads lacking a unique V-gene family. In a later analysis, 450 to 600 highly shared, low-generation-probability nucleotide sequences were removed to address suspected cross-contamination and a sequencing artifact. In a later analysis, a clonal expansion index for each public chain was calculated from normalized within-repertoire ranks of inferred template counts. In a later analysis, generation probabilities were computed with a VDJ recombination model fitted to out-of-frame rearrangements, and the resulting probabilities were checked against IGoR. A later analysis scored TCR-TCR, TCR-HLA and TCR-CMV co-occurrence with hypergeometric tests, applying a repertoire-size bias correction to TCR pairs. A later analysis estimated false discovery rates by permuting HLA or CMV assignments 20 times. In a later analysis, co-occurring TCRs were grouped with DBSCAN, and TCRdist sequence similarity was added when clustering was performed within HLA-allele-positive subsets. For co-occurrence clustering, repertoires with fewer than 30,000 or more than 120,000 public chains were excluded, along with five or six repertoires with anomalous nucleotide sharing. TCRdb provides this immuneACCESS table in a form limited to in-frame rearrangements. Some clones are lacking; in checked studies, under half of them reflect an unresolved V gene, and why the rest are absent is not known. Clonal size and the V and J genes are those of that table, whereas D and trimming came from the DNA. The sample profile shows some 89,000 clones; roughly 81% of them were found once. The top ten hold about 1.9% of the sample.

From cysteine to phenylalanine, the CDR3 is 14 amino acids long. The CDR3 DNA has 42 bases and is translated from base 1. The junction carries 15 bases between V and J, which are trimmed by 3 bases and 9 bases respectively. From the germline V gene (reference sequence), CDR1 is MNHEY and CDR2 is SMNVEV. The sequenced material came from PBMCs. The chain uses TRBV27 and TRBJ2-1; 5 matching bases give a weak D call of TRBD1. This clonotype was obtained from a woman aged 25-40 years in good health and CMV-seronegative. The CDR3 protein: CASSFRSGFSEQFF. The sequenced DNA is TGTGCCAGCAGTTTTCGGTCAGGGTTTAGTGAGCAGTTCTTC.